The 17 T cell receptor beta chains below were found in one sample sequenced in a study of early T cells in non-severe SARS-CoV-2 infection. From the 5' RACE reads, TCRdb called clonotypes with MiXCR, one entry per CDR3 protein. The sample contains 20,000 to 30,000 distinct CDR3 sequences, 4.5% to 5.5% of which appear only once. Sequenced input: whole blood. Receptors were obtained from an adult who was a healthcare worker with PCR-confirmed SARS-CoV-2 infection or an uninfected control (not recorded which).

In its sample, this clonotype was seen many times. The chain uses TRBV7-9 and TRBJ1-1; tentatively, D is TRBD1 (6 bases). The germline V and J ends were trimmed by 5 bases and 5 bases, with 12 bases remaining between them. CDR1 and CDR2 (germline): SEHNR, FQNEAQ (reference sequence). The CDR3 has 13 residues. Here the CDR3 DNA reads TGTGCCAGCAGCGCGGACAGCTTGACTGAAGCTTTCTTT. Translated: CASSADSLTEAFF.

By proportion, this clonotype is medium-sized. The V gene is TRBV7-9, the J gene TRBJ2-5; 7 nucleotides line up with TRBD1. Trimming took 5 bases from V and 6 from J; bases not matched to a gene: 6. The CDR3 loop spans 13 amino acids. Germline V gene data show CDR1 as SEHNR and CDR2 as FQNEAQ (reference sequence). CDR3 bases: TGTGCCAGCAGCCCACAGGGGCGGAAGACCCAGTACTTC. Translation gives CASSPQGRKTQYF.

This clonotype appeared many times. The chain links TRBV9 to TRBJ2-5, with 7 positions matching TRBD1. The CDR3 runs to 14 residues. Germline V CDR1 and CDR2: SGDLS, YYNGEE. Trimming at V came to 4 bases and at J to 3 bases, leaving 6 bases not matched to a gene. In nucleotides, the CDR3 is TGTGCCAGCAGCCCCCCACAGGGGAAAGAGACCCAGTACTTC. Translation gives CASSPPQGKETQYF.

This clonotype was seen many times. This chain joins TRBV27 and TRBJ2-2; TRBD2 aligns across 11 bases. This CDR3 spans 18 amino acids. V was clipped by 5 bases and J by 5 bases; unmatched bases: 13. Germline CDR1 and CDR2: MNHEY and SMNVEV (reference sequence). The CDR3 region has the DNA TGTGCCAGCAGTCCTCGACTAGCGGGATTATCGGGTACCGGGGAGCTGTTTTTT. Amino acids: CASSPRLAGLSGTGELFF.

Many counts were recorded for this clonotype. The chain is built from TRBV7-9 and TRBJ2-3; the D call may be TRBD1 or TRBD2 (5 bases each). This CDR3 has 12 amino acids. CDR1 SEHNR and CDR2 FQNEAQ come from the germline V gene (reference sequence). Trimming shortened V by 5 bases and J by 10 bases, and 13 bases separated the two germline ends. The CDR3 DNA sequence: TGTGCCAGCAGCAACCGGGACGGCCCGCAGTATTTT. Amino acids: CASSNRDGPQYF.

Many counts were recorded for this clonotype. The rearrangement joins TRBV18 to TRBJ1-5; 8 bases map to TRBD1. V lost 1 base, J lost 2 bases, and 1 base stayed unmatched. This CDR3 comprises 15 residues. Germline V lookup: CDR1 KGHSH, CDR2 LQKENI. The CDR3 sequence is CASSPLGQGNQPQHF. CDR3 nucleotide sequence: TGTGCCAGCTCACCACTGGGACAGGGCAATCAGCCCCAGCATTTT.

This clonotype was observed at least ten times. The genes are TRBV20-1 and TRBJ2-1; 8 bases line up with TRBD2. The junction had 10 bases not matched to a gene; V was cut back by 0 bases and J by 0 bases. Germline lookup yields CDR1 DFQATT and CDR2 SNEGSKA (reference sequence). The CDR3 extends over 18 amino acids. CDR3 sequence reads: CSARDGIAGHSSYNEQFF. Here the CDR3 DNA reads TGCAGTGCTAGAGATGGGATAGCGGGGCACAGCTCCTACAATGAGCAGTTCTTC.

This clonotype was picked up many times. The genes are TRBV5-1 and TRBJ1-3; the match to TRBD1 covers 7 bases. Trimming cost V 2 bases and J 5 bases; bases outside gene matches: 10. This CDR3 comprises 16 residues. Germline V lookup: CDR1 SGHRS, CDR2 YFSETQ. The CDR3 here is CASSFDPGQRRNTIYF. CDR3 in DNA: TGCGCCAGCAGCTTCGATCCGGGACAGAGAAGAAACACCATATATTTT.

The V call is TRBV12-3 or TRBV12-4, the J call TRBJ1-5; 8 positions agree with TRBD1. With V trimmed by 6 bases and J by 5 bases, 9 bases remained unmatched. There are 15 residues in the CDR3. CDR3 loop: CASSPRTGSHQPQHF. DNA for the CDR3: TGTGCCAGCAGCCCGAGGACAGGGTCTCATCAGCCCCAGCATTTT.

This clonotype has ten or more counts. This rearrangement joins TRBV7-8 to TRBJ2-7; D perhaps matches TRBD2 (5 bases). The CDR3 covers 13 residues. Germline values: CDR1 SGHVS, CDR2 FQNEAQ. V lost 4 bases to trimming and J lost 3 bases, with 10 bases between them. This CDR3 is CASSSSKVYEQYF. Here the CDR3 DNA reads TGTGCCAGCAGCTCTAGCAAAGTCTACGAGCAGTACTTC.

The chain joins TRBV29-1 to TRBJ2-1; 10 nucleotides line up with TRBD2. Looked up from germline, CDR1 is SQVTM and CDR2 is ANQGSEA. The CDR3 runs to 15 residues. V shed 2 bases, J shed 3 bases, and the junction held 4 bases outside the gene matches. CDR3 loop: CSVEPLAGNYNEQFF. The CDR3 DNA sequence: TGCAGCGTTGAACCACTAGCGGGGAACTACAATGAGCAGTTCTTC.

There are many counts of this clonotype. V gene TRBV29-1 combines with J gene TRBJ2-1; TRBD2 aligns across 12 bases. Per the germline V gene, CDR1 is SQVTM and CDR2 is ANQGSEA. The CDR3 is 13 amino acids. Germline trimming cut 8 bases from V and 7 bases from J; bases unmatched to any gene: 6. This chain's CDR3 is CSSTSGRKNEQFF. Written as DNA, the CDR3 is TGCAGCTCGACTAGCGGGAGAAAGAATGAGCAGTTCTTC.

Only a few counts were recorded for this clonotype. The chain is built from TRBV7-2 and TRBJ2-3; D not resolved. V dropped 4 bases and J dropped 0 bases, with 5 bases sitting between them. From germline, CDR1 is SGHTA and CDR2 FQGNSA. The CDR3 is made up of 13 amino acids. The CDR3, as DNA: TGTGCCAGCAGCTCTTCTAGCACAGATACGCAGTATTTT. Protein sequence: CASSSSSTDTQYF.

This clonotype came up many times. The chain is built from TRBV20-1 and TRBJ1-5; maybe TRBD1 (6 bases). The CDR3 length is 14 residues. Germline-derived CDR1 and CDR2 are DFQATT and SNEGSKA (reference sequence). V lost 3 bases and J 4 bases, leaving 13 bases between the germline ends. CDR3 sequence reads: CSARLQGGNQPQHF. DNA of the CDR3: TGCAGTGCTAGGTTACAGGGAGGTAATCAGCCCCAGCATTTT.

In its sample, this clonotype was seen a few times. The chain combines TRBV14 with TRBJ1-4, with 7 bases that match TRBD1. Losses at the gene ends were 3 bases for V and 9 bases for J; bases not matched to a gene: 7. The CDR3 has 14 residues. From germline, CDR1 is SGHDN and CDR2 FVKESK. CDR3 in DNA: TGTGCCAGCAGCCACAGGGGGAAACATAAAAAACTGTTTTTT. As protein: CASSHRGKHKKLFF.

This clonotype was recorded a few times. The V gene is TRBV28, the J gene TRBJ2-3; 8 nucleotides align to TRBD2. The trim removed 6 bases at V and 1 base at J, leaving 12 bases unmatched. Germline CDR1 and CDR2: MDHEN and SYDVKM. The CDR3 length is 17 residues. CDR3 nucleotide sequence: TGTGCCAGCAGCTATATTGGCGGGCGGGAGGGCACAGATACGCAGTATTTT. The encoded protein is CASSYIGGREGTDTQYF.

This clonotype occurred many times. This sequence joins TRBV20-1 and TRBJ2-7, with 12 bases aligning to TRBD2. Per the germline V gene, CDR1 is DFQATT and CDR2 is SNEGSKA (reference sequence). This CDR3 is 14 amino acids long. The trim removed 5 bases at V and 5 bases at J, leaving 7 bases unmatched. DNA of the CDR3: TGCAGTGCTTTGACTAGCGGGAGTAGAAACGAGCAGTACTTC. It yields the protein CSALTSGSRNEQYF.